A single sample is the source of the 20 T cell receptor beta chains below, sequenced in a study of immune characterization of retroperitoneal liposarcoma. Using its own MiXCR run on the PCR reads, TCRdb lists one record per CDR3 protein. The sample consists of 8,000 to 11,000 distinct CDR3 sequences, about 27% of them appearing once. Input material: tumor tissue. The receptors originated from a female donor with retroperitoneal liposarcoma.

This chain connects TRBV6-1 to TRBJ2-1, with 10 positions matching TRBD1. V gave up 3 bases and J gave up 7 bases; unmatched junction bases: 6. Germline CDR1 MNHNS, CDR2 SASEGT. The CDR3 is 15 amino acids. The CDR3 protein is CASSDPPDRGNEQFF. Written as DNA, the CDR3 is TGTGCCAGCAGTGATCCCCCGGACAGGGGGAATGAGCAGTTCTTC.

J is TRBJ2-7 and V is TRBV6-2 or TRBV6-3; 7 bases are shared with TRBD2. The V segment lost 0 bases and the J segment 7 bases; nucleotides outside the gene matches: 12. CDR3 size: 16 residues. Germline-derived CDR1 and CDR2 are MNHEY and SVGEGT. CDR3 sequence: CASSYSPTSTYNEQYF. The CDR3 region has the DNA TGTGCCAGCAGTTACTCGCCGACTAGCACCTACAATGAGCAGTACTTC.

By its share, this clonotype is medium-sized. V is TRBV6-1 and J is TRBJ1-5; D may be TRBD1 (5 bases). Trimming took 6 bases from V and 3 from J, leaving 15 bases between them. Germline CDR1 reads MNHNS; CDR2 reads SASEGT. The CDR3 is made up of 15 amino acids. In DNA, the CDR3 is TGTGCCAGCAGCCGGGACGCACAGTACAATCAGCCCCAGCATTTT. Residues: CASSRDAQYNQPQHF.

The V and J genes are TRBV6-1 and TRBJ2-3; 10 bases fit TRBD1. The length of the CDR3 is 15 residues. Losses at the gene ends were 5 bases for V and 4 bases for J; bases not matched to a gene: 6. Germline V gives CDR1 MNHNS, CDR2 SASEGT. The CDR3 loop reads CASSRQGAAADTQYF. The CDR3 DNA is TGTGCCAGCAGTAGACAGGGGGCGGCCGCAGATACGCAGTATTTT.

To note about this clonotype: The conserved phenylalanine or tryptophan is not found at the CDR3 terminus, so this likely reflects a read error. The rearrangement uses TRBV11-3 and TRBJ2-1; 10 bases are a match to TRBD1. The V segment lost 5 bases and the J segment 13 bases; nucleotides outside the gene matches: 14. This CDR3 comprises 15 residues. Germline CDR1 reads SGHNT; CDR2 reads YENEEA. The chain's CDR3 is CASSPGQGRRETQFS. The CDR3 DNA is TGTGCCAGCAGCCCGGGACAGGGGCGGAGAGAGACCCAGTTCTCC.

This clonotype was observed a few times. CDR3 bases: TGTGCCAGCAGCGTCCTCAGCGGGGGGCACTACAATGAGCAGTTCTTC. It yields the protein CASSVLSGGHYNEQFF. The chain recombines TRBV7-3 with TRBJ2-1; 9 bases agree with TRBD2. Germline CDR1 reads SGHTA; CDR2 reads FQGTGA. With V trimmed by 5 bases and J by 3 bases, 8 bases remained unmatched. The length of the CDR3 is 16 residues.

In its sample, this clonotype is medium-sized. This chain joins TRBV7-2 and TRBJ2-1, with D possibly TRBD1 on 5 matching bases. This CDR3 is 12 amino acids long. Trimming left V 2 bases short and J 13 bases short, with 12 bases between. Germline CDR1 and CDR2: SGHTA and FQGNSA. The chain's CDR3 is CASSLTGETQFF. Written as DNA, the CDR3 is TGTGCCAGCAGCTTAACAGGAGAGACCCAGTTCTTC.

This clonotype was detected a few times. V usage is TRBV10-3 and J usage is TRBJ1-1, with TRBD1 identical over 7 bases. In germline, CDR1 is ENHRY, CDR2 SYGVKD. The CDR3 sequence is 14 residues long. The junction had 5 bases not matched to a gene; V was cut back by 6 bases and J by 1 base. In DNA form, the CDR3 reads TGTGCCATCAGCAGACAGGGATCGAACACTGAAGCTTTCTTT. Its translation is CAISRQGSNTEAFF.

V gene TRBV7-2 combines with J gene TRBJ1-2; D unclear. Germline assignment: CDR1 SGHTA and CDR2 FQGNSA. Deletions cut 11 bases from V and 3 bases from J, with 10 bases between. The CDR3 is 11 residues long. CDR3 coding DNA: TGTGCCCGCGGCGGGGACTATGGCTACACCTTC. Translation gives CARGGDYGYTF.

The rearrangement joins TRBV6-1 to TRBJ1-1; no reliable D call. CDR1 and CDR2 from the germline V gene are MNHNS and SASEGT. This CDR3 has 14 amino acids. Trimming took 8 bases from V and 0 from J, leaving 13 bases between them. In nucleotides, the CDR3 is TGTGCCAGCCGCCCTCGCCGTTTGAACACTGAAGCTTTCTTT. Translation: CASRPRRLNTEAFF.

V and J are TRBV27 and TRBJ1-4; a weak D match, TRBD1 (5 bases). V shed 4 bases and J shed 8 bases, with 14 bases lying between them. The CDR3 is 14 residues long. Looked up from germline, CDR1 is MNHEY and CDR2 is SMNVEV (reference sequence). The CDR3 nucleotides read TGTGCCAGCAGTTCACTACTCCGGGGCGAAAAACTGTTTTTT. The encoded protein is CASSSLLRGEKLFF.

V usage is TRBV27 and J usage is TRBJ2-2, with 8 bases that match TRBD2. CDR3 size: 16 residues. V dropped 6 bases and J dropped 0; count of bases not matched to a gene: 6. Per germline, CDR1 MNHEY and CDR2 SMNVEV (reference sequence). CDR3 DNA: TGTGCCAGCAGAAAACCGGGACTAGCGAACACCGGGGAGCTGTTTTTT. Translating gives CASRKPGLANTGELFF.

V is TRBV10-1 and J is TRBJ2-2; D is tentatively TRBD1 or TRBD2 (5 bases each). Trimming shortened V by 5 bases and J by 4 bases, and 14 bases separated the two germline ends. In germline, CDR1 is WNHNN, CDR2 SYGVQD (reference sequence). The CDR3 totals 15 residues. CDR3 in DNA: TGCGCCAGCAGTACTTTGAGGGGAAGCACCGGGGAGCTGTTTTTT. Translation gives CASSTLRGSTGELFF.

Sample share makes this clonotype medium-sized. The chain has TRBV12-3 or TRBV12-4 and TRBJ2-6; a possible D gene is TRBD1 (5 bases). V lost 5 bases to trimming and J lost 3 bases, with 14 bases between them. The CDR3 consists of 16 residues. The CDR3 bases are TGTGCCAGCAGTATTAGGGGAAGTCTTGGGGCCAACGTCCTGACTTTC. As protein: CASSIRGSLGANVLTF.

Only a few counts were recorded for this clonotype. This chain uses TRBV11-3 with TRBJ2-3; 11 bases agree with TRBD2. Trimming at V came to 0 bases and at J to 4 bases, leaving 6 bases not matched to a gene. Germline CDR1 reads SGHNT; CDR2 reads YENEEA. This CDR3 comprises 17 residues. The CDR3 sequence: CASSLDRLAGGPDTQYF. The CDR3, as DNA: TGTGCCAGCAGCTTAGATAGGCTAGCGGGAGGTCCAGATACGCAGTATTTT.

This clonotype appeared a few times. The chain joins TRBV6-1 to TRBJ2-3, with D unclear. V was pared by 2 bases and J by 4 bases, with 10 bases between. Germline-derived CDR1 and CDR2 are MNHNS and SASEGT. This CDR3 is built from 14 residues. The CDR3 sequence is CASSESRIADTQYF. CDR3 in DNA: TGTGCCAGCAGTGAATCTAGGATCGCAGATACGCAGTATTTT.

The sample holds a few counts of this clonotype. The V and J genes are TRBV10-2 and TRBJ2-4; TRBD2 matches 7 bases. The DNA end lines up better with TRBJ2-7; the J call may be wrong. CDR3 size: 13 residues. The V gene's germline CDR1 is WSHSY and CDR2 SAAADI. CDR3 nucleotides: TGCGCCAGCAAGGCAGGGAGGGAATACGAGCAGTACTTC. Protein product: CASKAGREYEQYF.

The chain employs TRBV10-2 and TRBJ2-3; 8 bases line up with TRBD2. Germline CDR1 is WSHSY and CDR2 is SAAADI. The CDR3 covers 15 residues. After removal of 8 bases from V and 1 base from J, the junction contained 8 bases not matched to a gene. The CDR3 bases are TGCGCCAGCGGACCAGCGGGAGAGGGCACAGATACGCAGTATTTT. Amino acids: CASGPAGEGTDTQYF.

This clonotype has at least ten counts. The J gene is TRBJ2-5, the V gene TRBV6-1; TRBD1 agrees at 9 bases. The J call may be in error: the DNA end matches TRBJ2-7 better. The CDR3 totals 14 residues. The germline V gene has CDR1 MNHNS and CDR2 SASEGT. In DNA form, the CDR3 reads TGTGCCAGCATGTCGACAGGGGGTCCCTACGAGCAGTACTTC. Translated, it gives CASMSTGGPYEQYF.

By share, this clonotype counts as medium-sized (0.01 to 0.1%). The CDR3: CASSRDGHYEQYF. Written as DNA, the CDR3 is TGTGCCAGCAGTCGGGACGGTCACTACGAGCAGTACTTC. The V call is TRBV7-2, the J call TRBJ2-1; D may match TRBD1 or TRBD2 (5 bases each). With the DNA end fitting TRBJ2-7 better, the J assignment may be wrong. In germline, CDR1 is SGHTA, CDR2 FQGNSA. CDR3 length: 13 residues.